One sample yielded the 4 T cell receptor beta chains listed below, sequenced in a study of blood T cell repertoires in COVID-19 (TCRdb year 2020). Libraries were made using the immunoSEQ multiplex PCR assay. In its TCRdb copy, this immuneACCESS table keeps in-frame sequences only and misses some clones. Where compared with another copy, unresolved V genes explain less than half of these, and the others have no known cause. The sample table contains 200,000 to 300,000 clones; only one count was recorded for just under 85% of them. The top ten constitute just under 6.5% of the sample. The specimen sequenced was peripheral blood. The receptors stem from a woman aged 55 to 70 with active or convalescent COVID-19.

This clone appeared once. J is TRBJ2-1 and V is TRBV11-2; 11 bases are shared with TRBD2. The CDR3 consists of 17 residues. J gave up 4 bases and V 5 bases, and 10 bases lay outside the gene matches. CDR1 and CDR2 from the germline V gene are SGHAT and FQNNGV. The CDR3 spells CASSPQPASGRYNEQFF. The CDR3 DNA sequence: TGTGCCAGCAGCCCTCAGCCGGCTAGCGGGAGGTACAATGAGCAGTTCTTC.

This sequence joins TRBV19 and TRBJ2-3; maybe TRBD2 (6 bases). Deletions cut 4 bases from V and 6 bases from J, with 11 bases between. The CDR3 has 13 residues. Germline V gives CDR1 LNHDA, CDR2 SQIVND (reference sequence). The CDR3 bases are TGTGCCAGTAGTAACCGGGACTCGGATACGCAGTATTTT. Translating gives CASSNRDSDTQYF. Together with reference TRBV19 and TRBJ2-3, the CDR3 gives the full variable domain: DGGITQSPKYLFRKEGQNVTLSCEQNLNHDAMYWYRQDPGQGLRLIYYSQIVNDFQKGDIAEGYSVSREKKESFPLTVTSAQKNPTAFYLCASSNRDSDTQYFGPGTRLTVL.

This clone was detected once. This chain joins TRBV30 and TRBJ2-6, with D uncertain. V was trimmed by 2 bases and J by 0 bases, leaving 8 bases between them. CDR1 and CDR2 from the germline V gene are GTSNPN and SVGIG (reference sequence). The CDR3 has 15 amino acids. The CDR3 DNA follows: TGTGCCTGGAGTACCATGAGCTCTGGGGCCAACGTCCTGACTTTC. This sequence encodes CAWSTMSSGANVLTF.

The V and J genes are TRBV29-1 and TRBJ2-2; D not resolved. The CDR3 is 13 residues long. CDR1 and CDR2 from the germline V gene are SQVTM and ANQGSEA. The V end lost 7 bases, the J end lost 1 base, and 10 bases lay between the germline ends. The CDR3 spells CSAPERNTGELFF. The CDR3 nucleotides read TGCAGCGCCCCAGAAAGGAACACCGGGGAGCTGTTTTTT.